The present T cell receptor beta chain was sequenced within a study of blood T cell repertoires in COVID-19. Original methodology: Nucleated cell number was recorded as an estimate derived from reference gene primer amplification. TCRdb's copy holds only in-frame clones and misses some; the assay was immunoSEQ multiplex PCR. The V and J calls and clone size are taken from that table; D and trimming were inferred from the DNA. The sample yields 200,000 or so clones, 88% seen once. The CDR3 spans 20 residues. Sequenced: peripheral blood. V is TRBV21-1 and J is TRBJ2-7; the table's D gene call, TRBD2, was not cross checked with the DNA. TRBV21-1 is noted as a pseudogene. The source is a man between 50 and 59 years old with COVID-19, enrolled during active disease. The CDR3 region has the DNA TGTGCCAGCAGCCTGAGTCCCGGAGGGTGCCGGAGACTAGCGTCCTACGAGCAGTACTTC. It is translated as CASSLSPGGCRRLASYEQYF.